A selection of T cell receptor beta chains follows, all from one sample in a study of T cells in Graves' hyperthyroidism and ophthalmopathy. One entry per CDR3 protein, called by TCRdb with MiXCR from the multiplex PCR reads. The table records approximately 400,000 distinct CDR3 sequences, roughly 25% of them present only once. Sample: blood. These receptors came from a man aged 50 or older with Graves' hyperthyroidism. The CDR3 runs from the conserved cysteine through the conserved F or W. D genes are given only for firm matches. Clone size, where shown, is once, few, many, or a class for clones that have expanded.

>TRBJ2-7|.|many|TRBV11-2
CASSLGGEPIYEQYF
TGTGCCAGCAGCTTAGGAGGGGAACCTATCTACGAGCAGTACTTC
>TRBJ1-2|.|few|TRBV6-1
CASSELRDFSGYTF
TGTGCCAGCAGTGAACTGAGGGATTTTAGCGGCTACACCTTC
>TRBJ2-4|TRBD2|.|TRBV20-1
CSAITSGRAGNIQYF
TGCAGTGCTATAACTAGCGGGAGGGCCGGAAACATTCAGTACTTC
>TRBJ2-3|.|few|TRBV18
CASSPKDKLTDTQYF
TGTGCCAGCTCACCCAAAGACAAACTCACAGATACGCAGTATTTT
>TRBJ2-1|.|.|TRBV6-1
CASSEAQEYNEQFF
TGTGCCAGCAGTGAGGCTCAGGAGTACAATGAGCAGTTCTTC
>TRBJ1-1|.|few|TRBV6-1
CASSERGIRSTEAFF
TGCGCCAGCAGTGAGAGGGGAATTCGTAGCACTGAAGCTTTCTTT
>TRBJ2-7|.|.|TRBV20-1
CSATGPGHAEQYF
TGCAGTGCGACGGGACCGGGACACGCCGAGCAGTACTTC
>TRBJ2-1|.|.|TRBV11-2
CASSLSRGVVHNEQFF
TGTGCCAGCAGCTTGAGTAGGGGGGTAGTTCACAATGAGCAGTTCTTC
>TRBJ2-1|TRBD1|.|TRBV20-1
CSARRGDRGYNEQFF
TGCAGTGCTAGAAGGGGGGACAGGGGCTACAATGAGCAGTTCTTC
>TRBJ1-2|.|.|TRBV5-1
CASSLAVGASGYTF
TGCGCCAGCAGCTTGGCCGTAGGGGCTAGTGGCTACACCTTC
>TRBJ2-3|.|.|TRBV27
CASSLGRSADTQYF
TGTGCCAGCAGTTTAGGACGGAGTGCAGATACGCAGTATTTT
>TRBJ2-3|.|once|TRBV7-3
CASSHSSTDTQYF
TGTGCCAGCAGCCATTCTAGCACAGATACGCAGTATTTT
>TRBJ1-6|TRBD1|.|TRBV27
CASNWGTGGSPLHF
TGTGCCAGCAACTGGGGGACAGGGGGTTCACCCCTCCACTTT
>TRBJ2-7|TRBD2|few|TRBV19
CASSIVGLAGGEQYF
TGTGCCAGTAGTATAGTTGGACTAGCGGGAGGCGAGCAGTACTTC
>TRBJ2-7|TRBD2|few|TRBV6-1
CASRRLAGGGYEQYF
TGTGCCAGCAGACGACTAGCGGGAGGGGGCTACGAGCAGTACTTC
>TRBJ2-1|.|many|TRBV7-8
CASSHGTSEGDEQFF
TGTGCCAGCAGCCACGGGACTTCCGAGGGGGATGAGCAGTTCTTC
>TRBJ1-1|.|many|TRBV5-1
CASGAAGNEAFF
TGCGCCAGCGGGGCGGCGGGGAATGAAGCTTTCTTT
>TRBJ1-1|.|few|TRBV6-1
CASALDRRLNTEAFF
TGTGCCAGCGCATTAGACAGACGCCTGAACACTGAAGCTTTCTTT
>TRBJ1-5|.|few|TRBV30
CAWRGGYNQPQHF
TGTGCCTGGAGAGGGGGGTACAATCAGCCCCAGCATTTT
>TRBJ2-7|.|few|TRBV14
CASSQKGGPYEQYF
TGTGCCAGCAGCCAAAAGGGGGGGCCGTACGAGCAGTACTTC
>TRBJ2-5|TRBD2|.|TRBV28
CASSRPPGLKETQYF
TGTGCCAGCAGTCGACCACCGGGACTAAAAGAGACCCAGTACTTC
>TRBJ2-3|TRBD2|once|TRBV12-3/TRBV12-4
CASSRGLAISTDTQYF
TGTGCCAGCAGTCGGGGACTAGCGATAAGCACAGATACGCAGTATTTT
>TRBJ2-2|.|few|TRBV2
CASSEDGGSGELFF
TGTGCCAGCAGCGAAGATGGGGGATCCGGGGAGCTGTTTTTT
>TRBJ2-3|.|.|TRBV11-2
CASSLDRLDTQYF
TGTGCCAGCAGCTTAGATAGATTAGATACGCAGTATTTT
>TRBJ2-7|.|.|TRBV10-2
CASKQTYEQYF
TGCGCCAGCAAACAGACCTACGAGCAGTACTTC
>TRBJ2-5|.|many|TRBV11-2
CASTAGWSETQYF
TGTGCCAGCACGGCGGGATGGTCCGAGACCCAGTACTTC
>TRBJ1-5|.|.|TRBV6-2/TRBV6-3
CASRQTGPGQAQHF
TGTGCCAGCAGACAAACAGGTCCCGGCCAGGCCCAGCATTTT
>TRBJ2-3|TRBD2|.|TRBV12-3/TRBV12-4
CASIQLAGGTDTQYF
TGTGCCAGCATCCAACTAGCGGGGGGCACAGATACGCAGTATTTT
>TRBJ2-1|TRBD2|few|TRBV19
CASRTSGSIYNEQFF
TGTGCCAGCCGGACTAGCGGGAGTATTTACAATGAGCAGTTCTTC
>TRBJ1-5|.|few|TRBV11-3
CASSLATRDSNQPQHF
TGTGCCAGCAGCTTAGCAACCAGGGATAGCAATCAGCCCCAGCATTTT
>TRBJ2-3|.|.|TRBV7-9
CASSLARLARGTDTQYF
TGTGCCAGCAGCTTAGCAAGGCTAGCGAGAGGGACAGATACGCAGTATTTT